This TCR beta chain was observed in a study of T cells after yellow fever vaccination. Study information: Any fraction with a low cell number was prepared using SMART-Seq v4 Ultra Low Input.

TCRdb passed the 5' RACE reads through MiXCR, listing each CDR3 protein once. The sample holds fewer than 400,000 distinct CDR3 sequences, 6.2% seen once. This clonotype has more than one count but fewer than ten. The CDR3 spans 14 residues. Germline-derived CDR1 and CDR2 are DFQATT and SNEGSKA (reference sequence). J gave up 8 bases and V 1 base, and 7 bases lay outside the gene matches. The clonotype originates from a man aged 30 to 45 who received the YFV17D yellow fever vaccine. The source was PBMCs, collected 5 days after the yellow fever booster vaccination. The chain has TRBV20-1 and TRBJ2-3; 9 bases line up with TRBD2. CDR3 sequence: CSARGASGAVTQYF. In nucleotides, the CDR3 is TGCAGTGCTAGAGGGGCTAGCGGGGCGGTTACGCAGTATTTT.